These T cell receptor beta chains were read from a single sample in a study of T-cell reconstitution after alpha-beta-depleted transplantation in children. A single record per CDR3 protein comes from TCRdb applying MiXCR to the PCR reads. The sample contains about 100,000 distinct CDR3 sequences, 7.5% to 9.5% of which appear only once. The sequences come from PBMCs, collected before TCRalphabeta/CD19-depleted stem cell transplant. Source of these receptors: a boy aged 2 to 10 with acute lymphoblastic leukemia, due to receive a stem cell transplant. The CDR3 runs from the conserved cysteine through the conserved F or W. A D gene is named only where the DNA matches it firmly. Clone size appears in some rows only: once, few, many, or a class for an expanded clone.

V gene: TRBV6-2/TRBV6-3; J gene: TRBJ2-7; D gene: TRBD1; clone size: many; CDR3 DNA: TGTGCCAGCAGAGACGGGACAGGGGACTCCTGGGAGCAGTACTTC; CDR3 protein: CASRDGTGDSWEQYF
V gene: TRBV15; J gene: TRBJ2-5; D gene: TRBD2; clone size: NA; CDR3 DNA: TGTGCCACCAGCGGACTCCCGGGGAGGGCAGAGACCCAGTACTTC; CDR3 protein: CATSGLPGRAETQYF
V gene: TRBV7-2; J gene: TRBJ2-5; D gene: NA; clone size: many; CDR3 DNA: TGTGCCAGCAGCCTTGCGGGGCTCGGAGGGGAGACCCAGTACTTC; CDR3 protein: CASSLAGLGGETQYF
V gene: TRBV4-3; J gene: TRBJ2-7; D gene: TRBD2; clone size: few; CDR3 DNA: TGCGCCAGCAGCCAAGGTAGTGTAGCGGGGGGCGAGCAGTACTTC; CDR3 protein: CASSQGSVAGGEQYF
V gene: TRBV19; J gene: TRBJ1-5; D gene: NA; clone size: few; CDR3 DNA: TGTGCCAGTAGTATGGAAGGCCGGGGAGGGAGCAATCAGCCCCAGCATTTT; CDR3 protein: CASSMEGRGGSNQPQHF
V gene: TRBV25-1; J gene: TRBJ2-2; D gene: NA; clone size: many; CDR3 DNA: TGTGCCAGCAGTCCCGGGGGAGACACCGGGGAGCTGTTTTTT; CDR3 protein: CASSPGGDTGELFF
V gene: TRBV24-1; J gene: TRBJ2-3; D gene: TRBD2; clone size: many; CDR3 DNA: TGTGCCACCAGTGAAGCGGGACTAGCGCCCAACACGGGAGATACGCAGTATTTT; CDR3 protein: CATSEAGLAPNTGDTQYF
V gene: TRBV6-5; J gene: TRBJ2-2; D gene: TRBD2; clone size: NA; CDR3 DNA: TGTGCCAGCAGTTACTGGGGGGGGTGGAAGACCGGGGAGCTGTTTTTT; CDR3 protein: CASSYWGGWKTGELFF
V gene: TRBV6-2/TRBV6-3; J gene: TRBJ1-3; D gene: NA; clone size: NA; CDR3 DNA: TGTGCCAGCAGTCACAGTCTTTTGGTTCGTGGAAACACCATATATTTT; CDR3 protein: CASSHSLLVRGNTIYF
V gene: TRBV20-1; J gene: TRBJ2-1; D gene: TRBD2; clone size: few; CDR3 DNA: TGCAGTGCTATGGCGGGGGGTGTCTACAATGAGCAGTTCTTC; CDR3 protein: CSAMAGGVYNEQFF
V gene: TRBV7-9; J gene: TRBJ2-7; D gene: NA; clone size: many; CDR3 DNA: TGTGCCAGCAGCTTGGTTCTCGGAAACGGCTACGAGCAGTACTTC; CDR3 protein: CASSLVLGNGYEQYF
V gene: TRBV6-1; J gene: TRBJ1-5; D gene: NA; clone size: many; CDR3 DNA: TGTGCCAGCAGCGTTAGACAGACCAGCAATCAGCCCCAGCATTTT; CDR3 protein: CASSVRQTSNQPQHF
V gene: TRBV4-3; J gene: TRBJ2-7; D gene: TRBD1; clone size: few; CDR3 DNA: TGCGCCAGCAGCTATTCCGGGACAGGAGAGACCTACGAGCAGTACTTC; CDR3 protein: CASSYSGTGETYEQYF
V gene: TRBV29-1; J gene: TRBJ2-7; D gene: NA; clone size: NA; CDR3 DNA: TGCAGCGTTGAAGATCACGGGGGGCGCAATACGCAGTACTTC; CDR3 protein: CSVEDHGGRNTQYF
V gene: TRBV7-9; J gene: TRBJ1-4; D gene: NA; clone size: many; CDR3 DNA: TGTGCCAGCAGCCGACGGGTTAATGAAAAACTGTTTTTT; CDR3 protein: CASSRRVNEKLFF
V gene: TRBV4-2; J gene: TRBJ2-1; D gene: NA; clone size: many; CDR3 DNA: TGTGCCAGCAGCCAAGATAAGGTTTCCTACAATGAGCAGTTCTTC; CDR3 protein: CASSQDKVSYNEQFF
V gene: TRBV12-3/TRBV12-4; J gene: TRBJ2-2; D gene: NA; clone size: many; CDR3 DNA: TGTGCCAGCAGGTCGGCCGGGGAGCTGTTTTTT; CDR3 protein: CASRSAGELFF
V gene: TRBV3-1; J gene: TRBJ1-5; D gene: NA; clone size: NA; CDR3 DNA: TGTGCCAGCAGCCCCGCAGGGGCTAATCAGCCCCAGCATTTT; CDR3 protein: CASSPAGANQPQHF
V gene: TRBV28; J gene: TRBJ2-7; D gene: NA; clone size: many; CDR3 DNA: TGTGCCAGCAGTTATTCTCAGACCAGCTCCTACGAGCAGTACTTC; CDR3 protein: CASSYSQTSSYEQYF
V gene: TRBV7-9; J gene: TRBJ1-1; D gene: NA; clone size: NA; CDR3 DNA: TGTGCCAGCAGCCTAGGGACGTCAAACACTGAAGCTTTCTTT; CDR3 protein: CASSLGTSNTEAFF